The TCR beta chain under discussion was sequenced for a study of T-cell reconstitution after alpha-beta-depleted transplantation in children. Study-level findings and limits: Some patients' high day-60 TCRbeta diversity was attributed to recipient cells surviving conditioning. A year post-transplant, T-cell counts and diversity derived mostly from newly produced T cells. Several hundred expanded graft clones reportedly gave rise to the alpha-beta T cells present about two months after transplant.

Trimming stripped 3 bases from V and 2 bases from J, with 8 bases between. The germline V gene has CDR1 SGHVS and CDR2 FQNEAQ. The length of the CDR3 is 14 residues. A note on this clonotype: Its antigen is not identified.

Unique molecular identifiers were incorporated into the prepared TCRbeta library. One entry per CDR3 protein, called by TCRdb with MiXCR from the PCR reads. The repertoire holds 900,000 or so distinct CDR3 sequences, with about 15% as singletons. This rearrangement joins TRBV7-8 to TRBJ1-3; D is unclear. The specimen comprised PBMCs, mostly from graft donor cells, sampled 360 days after TCRalphabeta/CD19-depleted stem cell transplant. The TCR sequence derives from a male patient between 5 and 17 years old who had a stem cell transplant for acute lymphoblastic leukemia, so the T cells may come from the graft donor. The CDR3 DNA sequence: TGTGCCAGCAGCTTCGACGGGGCTGGAAACACCATATATTTT. Translated, it gives CASSFDGAGNTIYF.